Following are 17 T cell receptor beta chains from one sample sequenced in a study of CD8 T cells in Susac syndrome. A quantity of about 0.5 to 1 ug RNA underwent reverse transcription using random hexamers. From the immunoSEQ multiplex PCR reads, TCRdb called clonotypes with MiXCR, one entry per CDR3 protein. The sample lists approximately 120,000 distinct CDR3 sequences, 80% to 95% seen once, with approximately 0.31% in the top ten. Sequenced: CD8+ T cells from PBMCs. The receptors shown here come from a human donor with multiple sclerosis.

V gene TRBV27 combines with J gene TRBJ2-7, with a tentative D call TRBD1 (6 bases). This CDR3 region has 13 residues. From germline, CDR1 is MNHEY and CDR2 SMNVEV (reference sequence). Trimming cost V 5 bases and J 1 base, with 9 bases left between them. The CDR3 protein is CASSVGGSYEQYV. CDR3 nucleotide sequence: TGTGCCAGCAGTGTAGGGGGATCCTACGAGCAGTACGTC.

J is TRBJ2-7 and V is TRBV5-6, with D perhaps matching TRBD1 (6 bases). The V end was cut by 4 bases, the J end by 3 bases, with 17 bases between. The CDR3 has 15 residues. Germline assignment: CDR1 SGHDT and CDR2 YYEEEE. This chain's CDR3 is CASSTYRARVYEQYF. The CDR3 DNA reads TGTGCCAGCAGCACTTACAGGGCAAGGGTCTACGAGCAGTACTTC.

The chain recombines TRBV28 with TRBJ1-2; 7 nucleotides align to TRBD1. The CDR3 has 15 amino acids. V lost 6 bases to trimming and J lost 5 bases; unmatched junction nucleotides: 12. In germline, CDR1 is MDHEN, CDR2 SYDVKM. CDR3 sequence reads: CASRGPGQTPYGYTF. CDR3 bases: TGTGCCAGCAGGGGTCCGGGACAGACCCCTTATGGCTACACCTTC.

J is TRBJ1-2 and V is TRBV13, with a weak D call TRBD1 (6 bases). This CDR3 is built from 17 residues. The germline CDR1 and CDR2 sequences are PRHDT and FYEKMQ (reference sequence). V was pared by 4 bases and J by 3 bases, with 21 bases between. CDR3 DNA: TGTGCCAGCAGCTCAAGAAAGGGGGACACAACTGACTATGGCTACACCTTC. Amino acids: CASSSRKGDTTDYGYTF.

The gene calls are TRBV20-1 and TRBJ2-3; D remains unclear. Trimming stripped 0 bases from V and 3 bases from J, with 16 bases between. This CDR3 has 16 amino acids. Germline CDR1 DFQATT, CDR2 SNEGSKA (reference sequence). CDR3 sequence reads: CSARDLAEIRTDTQYF. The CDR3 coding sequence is TGCAGTGCTAGAGATTTAGCAGAGATAAGGACAGATACGCAGTATTTT.

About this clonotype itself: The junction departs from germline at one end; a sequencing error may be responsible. CDR3 nucleotide sequence: TGTGCTAGCAGCCCCGGGACAGGGTCTGGAAACACCATATATTTT. Translating gives CASSPGTGSGNTIYF. J is TRBJ1-3 and V is TRBV7-7, with 9 positions matching TRBD1. In germline, CDR1 is SSHAT, CDR2 FNYEAQ (reference sequence). This CDR3 comprises 15 residues.

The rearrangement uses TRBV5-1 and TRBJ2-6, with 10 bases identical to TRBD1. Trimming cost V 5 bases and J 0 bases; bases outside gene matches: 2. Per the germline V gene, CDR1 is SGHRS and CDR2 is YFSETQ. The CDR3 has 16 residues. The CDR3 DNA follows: TGCGCCAGCAGTTGGACAGGGGGCTCTGGGGCCAACGTCCTGACTTTC. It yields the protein CASSWTGGSGANVLTF.

CDR3 in DNA: TGTGCCAGCAGCCCCCAAGGGGTGGCGGGTCAGCCCCAGCATTTT. Protein sequence: CASSPQGVAGQPQHF. The chain uses TRBV7-9 and TRBJ1-5; D perhaps matches TRBD1 (5 bases). Trimming took off 5 bases at V and 6 bases at J, with 17 bases between the two ends. The CDR3 loop spans 15 amino acids. Germline assignment: CDR1 SEHNR and CDR2 FQNEAQ (reference sequence).

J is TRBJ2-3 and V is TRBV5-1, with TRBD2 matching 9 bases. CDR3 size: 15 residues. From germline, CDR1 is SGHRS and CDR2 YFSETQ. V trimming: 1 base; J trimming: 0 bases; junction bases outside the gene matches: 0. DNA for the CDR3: TGCGCCAGCAGCTTGACTAGCGGGAGCACAGATACGCAGTATTTT. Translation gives CASSLTSGSTDTQYF.

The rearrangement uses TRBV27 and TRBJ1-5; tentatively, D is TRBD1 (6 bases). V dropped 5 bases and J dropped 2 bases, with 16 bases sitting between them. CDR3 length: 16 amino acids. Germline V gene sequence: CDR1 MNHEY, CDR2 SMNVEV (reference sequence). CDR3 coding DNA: TGTGCCAGCAGTCCTCTACAGGGATTTGGCAATCAGCCCCAGCATTTT. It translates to CASSPLQGFGNQPQHF.

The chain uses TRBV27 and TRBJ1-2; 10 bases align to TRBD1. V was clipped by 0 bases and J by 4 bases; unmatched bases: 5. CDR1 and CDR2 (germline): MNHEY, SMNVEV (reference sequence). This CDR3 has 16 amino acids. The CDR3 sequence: CASSLSIGTGAYGYTF. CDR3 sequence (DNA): TGTGCCAGCAGTTTATCGATTGGGACAGGGGCCTATGGCTACACCTTC.

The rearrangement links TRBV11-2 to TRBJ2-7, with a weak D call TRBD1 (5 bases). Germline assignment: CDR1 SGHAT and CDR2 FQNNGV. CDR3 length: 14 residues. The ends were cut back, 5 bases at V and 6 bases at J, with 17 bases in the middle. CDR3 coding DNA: TGTGCCAGCAGCCCCGGGCAGGGCCCCTTCGAGCAGTACTTC. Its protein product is CASSPGQGPFEQYF.

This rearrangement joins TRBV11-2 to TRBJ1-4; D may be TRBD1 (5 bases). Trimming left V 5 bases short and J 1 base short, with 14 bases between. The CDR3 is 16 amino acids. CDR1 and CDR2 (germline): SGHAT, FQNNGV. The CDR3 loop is CASSPGRQLTNEKLFF. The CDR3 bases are TGTGCCAGCAGCCCGGGGAGACAGCTAACTAATGAAAAACTGTTTTTT.

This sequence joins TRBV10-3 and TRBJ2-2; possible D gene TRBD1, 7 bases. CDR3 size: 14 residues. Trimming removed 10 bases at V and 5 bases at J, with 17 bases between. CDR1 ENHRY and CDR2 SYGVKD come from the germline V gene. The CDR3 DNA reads TGTGCCACGGAACAGGGGCGGGAAACCGGGGAGCTGTTTTTT. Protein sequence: CATEQGRETGELFF.

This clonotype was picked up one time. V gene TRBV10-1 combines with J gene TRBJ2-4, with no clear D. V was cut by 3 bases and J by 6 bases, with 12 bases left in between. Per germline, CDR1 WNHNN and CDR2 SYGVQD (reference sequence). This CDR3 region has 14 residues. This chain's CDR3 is CASSDYSLGNIQYF. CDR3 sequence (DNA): TGCGCCAGCAGTGATTATAGCTTGGGAAACATTCAGTACTTC.

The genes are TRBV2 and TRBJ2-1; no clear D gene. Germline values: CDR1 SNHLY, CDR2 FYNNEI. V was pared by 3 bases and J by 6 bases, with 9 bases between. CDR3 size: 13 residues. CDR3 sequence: CASSERFGNEQFF. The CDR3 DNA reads TGTGCCAGCAGTGAGAGGTTCGGCAATGAGCAGTTCTTC.

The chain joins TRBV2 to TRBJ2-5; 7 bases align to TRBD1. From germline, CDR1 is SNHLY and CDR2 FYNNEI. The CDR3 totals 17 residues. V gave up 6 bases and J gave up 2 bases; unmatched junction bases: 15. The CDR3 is CASSGRPGQITQETQYF. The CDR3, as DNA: TGTGCCAGCAGCGGCCGACCGGGACAGATTACGCAAGAGACCCAGTACTTC.